This TCR beta chain was captured by sequencing in a study of cytomegalovirus exposure and HLA in healthy donors. As for the study in general: Counted in an early data release were approximately 85 million unique TCRs from HLA-typed donors. Study outcomes and limitations: In vitro experiments confirmed that a few CMV-associated chains were specific for CMV antigens. Whilst most TCR sequences proved rare, a subset of public TCRs occurred across many donors.

Whereas donors were nominally healthy upon sampling, unrecorded immune exposures were probable. A word on this clone: Its antigen remains unknown.

Both 60 Vbeta primers and 13 Jbeta primers went into the PCR. Using immunoSEQ multiplex PCR, the repertoire was profiled, and TCRdb retains in-frame clones only, with some absent. The sample carries roughly 90,000 clones, more than 70% recorded once. Germline-derived CDR1 and CDR2 are SGHTS and YDEGEE. This CDR3 comprises 15 residues. With V trimmed by 4 bases and J by 2 bases, 7 bases remained unmatched. The chain recombines TRBV5-8 with TRBJ1-2; the match to TRBD1 covers 8 bases. This clonotype originated in a man aged 18-30 years in good health and CMV-seronegative. The specimen was PBMCs. The CDR3 DNA follows: TGTGCCAGCAGCACCGGACAGGGATGGAACTATGGCTACACCTTC. Its protein product is CASSTGQGWNYGYTF.